The present T cell receptor beta chain was sequenced within a study of identifying expanded T cells in peripheral blood. No infections or other immune events were documented during collection. Only in-frame clones appear in the TCRdb table, and some are missing; sequencing was by immunoSEQ multiplex PCR. The top ten hold 3% to 4% of the sample, which has over 75,000 clones, about nine tenths seen once. General study points: Over about two and four weeks, about 15 and 18 clones changed, versus roughly 1.1 between replicates. Across healthy donors, higher total template counts meant significantly greater approximately 2-week count variance.

A note on this clone: Its antigen is unidentified.

The CDR3 has 15 residues. Germline assignment: CDR1 SGHTA and CDR2 FQGNSA. This clonotype was sampled from a person aged 18 to 69 in good health. V gene TRBV7-2 combines with J gene TRBJ2-5; TRBD1 matches at 7 bases. The J call may not be correct, given that the DNA end is closer to TRBJ2-7. Sequencing input: blood. CDR3 loop: CASSPQNRGLYEQYF. As DNA, the CDR3 is TGTGCCAGCAGCCCACAAAACAGGGGTCTCTACGAGCAGTACTTC.